One sample yielded the 12 T cell receptor beta chains listed below, sequenced in a study of blood T cell repertoires in COVID-19. TCRdb's table, derived via immunoSEQ multiplex PCR, lists solely in-frame clones and lacks some. The sample carries around 200,000 clones, more than 70% recorded once. The material sequenced was PBMCs or T cells enriched from blood (not recorded which). Receptors were obtained from a man in his forties with acute COVID-19.

The chain is built from TRBV19 and TRBJ2-1; TRBD2 matches at 10 bases. Germline V gene data show CDR1 as LNHDA and CDR2 as SQIVND (reference sequence). This CDR3 comprises 15 residues. The trim removed 5 bases at V and 4 bases at J, leaving 5 bases unmatched. CDR3 coding DNA: TGTGCCAGTAGTCGAGCGGGAGGGCGTTACAATGAGCAGTTCTTC. Its translation is CASSRAGGRYNEQFF.

The CDR3 loop reads CASSSPFPGLAALDTQYF. As DNA, the CDR3 is TGTGCCAGCAGCTCCCCCTTCCCGGGACTAGCGGCTTTAGATACGCAGTATTTT. V usage is TRBV7-9 and J usage is TRBJ2-3; TRBD2 agrees at 11 bases. The CDR3 loop spans 18 amino acids. V trimming: 4 bases; J trimming: 5 bases; junction bases outside the gene matches: 14. Germline V gene lookup returns CDR1 SEHNR and CDR2 FQNEAQ (reference sequence).

V and J are TRBV27 and TRBJ2-7; TRBD1 agrees at 9 bases. Germline lookup yields CDR1 MNHEY and CDR2 SMNVEV (reference sequence). V was clipped by 5 bases and J by 3 bases; unmatched bases: 8. This CDR3 spans 15 amino acids. The CDR3 DNA follows: TGTGCCAGCAGTGCGTACCGGGACAGGGTCTACGAGCAGTACTTC. Protein sequence: CASSAYRDRVYEQYF.

The rearrangement uses TRBV4-1 and TRBJ2-1, with 13 bases fitting TRBD2. Germline V lookup: CDR1 MGHRA, CDR2 YSYEKL. There are 16 residues in the CDR3. Germline trimming cut 0 bases from V and 10 bases from J; bases unmatched to any gene: 6. DNA for the CDR3: TGCGCCAGCAGCCAAGAGCGACTAGCGGGAGGTGGGGAGCAGTTCTTC. This sequence encodes CASSQERLAGGGEQFF.

J is TRBJ1-4 and V is TRBV21-1. TRBV21-1 is labeled a pseudogene. This CDR3 comprises 16 residues. CDR3 in DNA: TGTGCCAGCAGCAAAGATCCTTCCCCTGGTGAGGAAAAACTGTTTTTT. Residues: CASSKDPSPGEEKLFF.

This chain connects TRBV9 to TRBJ2-2; 7 bases agree with TRBD1. V dropped 4 bases and J dropped 0; count of bases not matched to a gene: 6. The length of the CDR3 is 16 residues. Looked up from germline, CDR1 is SGDLS and CDR2 is YYNGEE. The CDR3 sequence is CASSSTGTANTGELFF. The CDR3 DNA is TGTGCCAGCAGCTCAACCGGGACAGCGAACACCGGGGAGCTGTTTTTT.

This clone has just one count. The CDR3 is CASSSAGAGTQYF. Here the CDR3 DNA reads TGTGCCAGCAGTTCCGCAGGGGCGGGGACCCAGTACTTC. This rearrangement joins TRBV6-5 to TRBJ2-5; possible D gene TRBD1, 6 bases. The CDR3 extends over 13 amino acids. Germline V lookup: CDR1 MNHEY, CDR2 SVGAGI. Trimming removed 4 bases at V and 7 bases at J, with 13 bases between.

The rearrangement joins TRBV5-4 to TRBJ1-2; a weak D match, TRBD1 (6 bases). Trimming took off 4 bases at V and 3 bases at J, with 13 bases between the two ends. Germline CDR1 SGHNT, CDR2 YYREEE (reference sequence). The length of the CDR3 is 14 residues. The CDR3 loop is CASSAQGLHYGYTF. The CDR3 nucleotides read TGTGCCAGCAGCGCACAGGGTCTTCACTATGGCTACACCTTC.

The V and J genes are TRBV19 and TRBJ2-3; D call uncertain. Germline V CDR1 and CDR2: LNHDA, SQIVND (reference sequence). The CDR3 runs 14 residues. V lost 3 bases, J lost 1 base, and 8 bases lay in between. The CDR3 coding sequence is TGTGCCAGTAGTATTGACATAGGCACAGATACGCAGTATTTT. The encoded protein is CASSIDIGTDTQYF.

The genes are TRBV5-1 and TRBJ1-2; 7 nucleotides match TRBD1. The CDR3 extends over 16 amino acids. V lost 0 bases to trimming and J lost 1 base; unmatched junction nucleotides: 6. In germline, CDR1 is SGHRS, CDR2 YFSETQ. In DNA form, the CDR3 reads TGCGCCAGCAGCTTGGATACCGGGACAGTTAACTATGGCTACACCTTC. It yields the protein CASSLDTGTVNYGYTF. Based on the CDR3 plus reference TRBV5-1 and TRBJ1-2, the full variable domain is KAGVTQTPRYLIKTRGQQVTLSCSPISGHRSVSWYQQTPGQGLQFLFEYFSETQRNKGNFPGRFSGRQFSNSRSEMNVSTLELGDSALYLCASSLDTGTVNYGYTFGSGTRLTVV.

This clone occurred a few times. This chain uses TRBV29-1 with TRBJ2-5, with 7 bases that match TRBD1. Trimming removed 6 bases from V and 3 bases from J; junction bases left unmatched: 4. Germline V gene data show CDR1 as SQVTM and CDR2 as ANQGSEA. This CDR3 has 12 residues. The CDR3 region is CSVADREETQYF. DNA for the CDR3: TGCAGCGTCGCCGACAGGGAAGAGACCCAGTACTTC.

This rearrangement joins TRBV7-5 to TRBJ2-2; the D segment call TRBD1 is taken from the table without a DNA check. TRBV7-5 is labeled a pseudogene. The CDR3 has 19 amino acids. The CDR3 DNA follows: TGTGCCAGAAGCTCCCGACAGGTTTACCGACTTGCTAACACCGGGGAGCTGTTTTTT. This gives the protein CARSSRQVYRLANTGELFF.